Below are 15 T cell receptor beta chains sequenced from a single sample in a study of shared clonotypes between healthy human individuals. Data came from immunoSEQ multiplex PCR; TCRdb stores just in-frame clones and leaves some out. The table has about 2,200,000 clones, 85% to 95% seen once. As defined, naive CD8 cells were CD45RO-negative and positively selected for CCR7, with terminally differentiated effector memory CD45RA+ cells excluded. Sequencing input: naive CD8+ T cells from PBMCs. These receptor sequences come from a man between 18 and 35 years old in good health. Some clones in this sample may be carry-over from other donors' samples.

This chain joins TRBV5-1 and TRBJ2-7; 10 nucleotides match TRBD2. This CDR3 region has 16 residues. In germline, CDR1 is SGHRS, CDR2 YFSETQ. After removal of 0 bases from V and 3 bases from J, the junction contained 6 bases not matched to a gene. The CDR3 DNA is TGCGCCAGCAGCTTGGAGCCGGGACTAGCGAACTACGAGCAGTACTTC. Translation: CASSLEPGLANYEQYF. The full variable domain, its missing parts supplied by reference TRBV5-1 and TRBJ2-7, is KAGVTQTPRYLIKTRGQQVTLSCSPISGHRSVSWYQQTPGQGLQFLFEYFSETQRNKGNFPGRFSGRQFSNSRSEMNVSTLELGDSALYLCASSLEPGLANYEQYFGPGTRLTVT.

The chain joins TRBV4-1 to TRBJ1-1; D not resolved. This CDR3 spans 14 amino acids. Trimming shortened V by 1 base and J by 5 bases, and 11 bases separated the two germline ends. Germline V gene sequence: CDR1 MGHRA, CDR2 YSYEKL. The chain's CDR3 is CASSQATGWTEAFF. The CDR3 DNA reads TGCGCCAGCAGCCAAGCGACTGGATGGACTGAAGCTTTCTTT.

The J gene is TRBJ1-5, the V gene TRBV6-6, with D perhaps TRBD1 (6 bases). The V gene's germline CDR1 is MNHNY and CDR2 SVGAGI (reference sequence). The V and J ends lost 4 bases and 5 bases respectively, with 12 bases between them. This CDR3 region has 14 residues. The DNA of the CDR3 is TGTGCCAGCAGTTTACAGGGTGGCCATCAGCCCCAGCATTTT. It yields the protein CASSLQGGHQPQHF.

The rearrangement links TRBV7-9 to TRBJ2-5; weak D call: TRBD2 (5 bases). The V end lost 2 bases, the J end lost 3 bases, and 13 bases lay between the germline ends. The CDR3 runs to 15 residues. Per the germline V gene, CDR1 is SEHNR and CDR2 is FQNEAQ (reference sequence). Written as DNA, the CDR3 is TGTGCCAGCAGCTTAATGAGCGGTGTGGAAGAGACCCAGTACTTC. Translating it yields CASSLMSGVEETQYF. The full variable domain, with the rest looked up from reference TRBV7-9 and TRBJ2-5, is DTGVSQNPRHKITKRGQNVTFRCDPISEHNRLYWYRQTLGQGPEFLTYFQNEAQLEKSRLLSDRFSAERPKGSFSTLEIQRTEQGDSAMYLCASSLMSGVEETQYFGPGTRLLVL.

J is TRBJ2-5 and V is TRBV6-5, with 7 bases lining up with TRBD1. V trimming: 6 bases; J trimming: 3 bases; junction bases outside the gene matches: 4. This CDR3 has 13 amino acids. CDR1 is MNHEY, CDR2 SVGAGI, per germline. CDR3 protein: CASSPGQKETQYF. In DNA form, the CDR3 reads TGTGCCAGCAGCCCGGGACAGAAAGAGACCCAGTACTTC.

The CDR3 nucleotides are TGCGCCAGCAGCCAGGGTTCTACGGTAGGATACGAGCAGTACTTC. Translation gives CASSQGSTVGYEQYF. The J gene is TRBJ2-7, the V gene TRBV4-3, with D hard to call. Germline CDR1 and CDR2: LGHNA and YSLEER. The CDR3 consists of 15 residues. The germline V and J ends were trimmed by 3 bases and 4 bases, with 16 bases remaining between them.

The chain employs TRBV6-8 and TRBJ1-1; D not resolved. The germline V and J ends were trimmed by 4 bases and 1 base, with 13 bases remaining between them. CDR3 length: 15 residues. CDR1 is MNHGY, CDR2 SAAAGT, per germline. CDR3 loop: CASSLEDGRNTEAFF. The DNA of the CDR3 is TGTGCCAGCAGTTTAGAGGACGGGAGGAACACTGAAGCTTTCTTT.

In DNA, the CDR3 is TGCAGCGTCCTGACAGGGTACGACTACGAGCAGTACTTC. It is translated as CSVLTGYDYEQYF. The V and J genes are TRBV29-1 and TRBJ2-7, with 7 bases fitting TRBD1. Germline CDR1 is SQVTM and CDR2 is ANQGSEA. The ends lost 6 bases at V and 3 bases at J; junction bases unmatched: 8. The CDR3 consists of 13 residues.

The rearrangement joins TRBV7-6 to TRBJ2-2; 10 nucleotides align to TRBD1. V lost 0 bases to trimming and J lost 4 bases; unmatched junction nucleotides: 5. This CDR3 has 17 amino acids. The V gene's germline CDR1 is SGHVS and CDR2 FNYEAQ. CDR3 in amino acids: CASSLAGTGAPTGELFF. The DNA of the CDR3 is TGTGCCAGCAGCTTAGCCGGGACAGGGGCACCCACCGGGGAGCTGTTTTTT. Looking up the rest from reference TRBV7-6 and TRBJ2-2 gives the full variable domain: GAGVSQSPRYKVTKRGQDVALRCDPISGHVSLYWYRQALGQGPEFLTYFNYEAQQDKSGLPNDRFSAERPEGSISTLTIQRTEQRDSAMYRCASSLAGTGAPTGELFFGEGSRLTVL.

The J gene is TRBJ2-7, the V gene TRBV19; D unresolved. The CDR3 loop spans 14 amino acids. In germline, CDR1 is LNHDA, CDR2 SQIVND (reference sequence). V lost 5 bases and J lost 0, with 11 bases in between. As DNA, the CDR3 is TGTGCCAGTAGTGACGCGGACGCCTCCTACGAGCAGTACTTC. Translation gives CASSDADASYEQYF.

The J gene is TRBJ2-5, the V gene TRBV27; 9 bases agree with TRBD2. The CDR3 length is 19 residues. After removal of 5 bases from V and 3 bases from J, the junction contained 19 bases not matched to a gene. Germline assignment: CDR1 MNHEY and CDR2 SMNVEV (reference sequence). The CDR3 loop reads CASSANRAGGFSHKETQYF. CDR3 in DNA: TGTGCCAGCAGTGCCAACAGAGCGGGAGGCTTTTCTCACAAAGAGACCCAGTACTTC.

This chain joins TRBV19 and TRBJ1-2; possibly TRBD1 for D (5 bases). The CDR3 sequence is 14 residues long. Trimming cost V 7 bases and J 4 bases, with 16 bases left between them. Germline CDR1 and CDR2: LNHDA and SQIVND (reference sequence). For the CDR3, the DNA is TGTGCCAGTAAGATAAAGGGACGGATCTATGGCTACACCTTC. It encodes CASKIKGRIYGYTF. Full variable domain (outside the CDR3, taken from reference TRBV19 and TRBJ1-2): DGGITQSPKYLFRKEGQNVTLSCEQNLNHDAMYWYRQDPGQGLRLIYYSQIVNDFQKGDIAEGYSVSREKKESFPLTVTSAQKNPTAFYLCASKIKGRIYGYTFGSGTRLTVV.

The V gene is TRBV7-9, the J gene TRBJ2-7; 12 bases align to TRBD2. The V segment lost 5 bases and the J segment 0 bases; nucleotides outside the gene matches: 11. The CDR3 sequence is 18 residues long. The germline V gene encodes CDR1 SEHNR and CDR2 FQNEAQ (reference sequence). The CDR3 DNA sequence: TGTGCCAGCAGCCCCTCCGGGACTAGCGGGCCCTCCTCCTACGAGCAGTACTTC. Translation gives CASSPSGTSGPSSYEQYF.

This rearrangement joins TRBV10-3 to TRBJ1-3; maybe TRBD1 (5 bases). Trimming shortened V by 4 bases and J by 0 bases, and 13 bases separated the two germline ends. Germline CDR1 is ENHRY and CDR2 is SYGVKD. The CDR3 has 16 amino acids. CDR3 in amino acids: CAISGVLGLSGNTIYF. CDR3 coding DNA: TGTGCCATCAGTGGTGTGTTGGGGCTCTCTGGAAACACCATATATTTT.

This clone was observed a few times. J is TRBJ1-5 and V is TRBV19; unclear D gene. Trimming left V 5 bases short and J 2 bases short, with 10 bases between. Germline lookup yields CDR1 LNHDA and CDR2 SQIVND (reference sequence). CDR3 size: 14 residues. As DNA, the CDR3 is TGTGCCAGTAGTCCGGTGACACGCAATCAGCCCCAGCATTTT. Amino acids: CASSPVTRNQPQHF.